This T cell receptor beta chain originates from a study of blood T cell repertoires in COVID-19. Study in general: T cells, B-cell-depleted T cells, or PBMCs supplied cDNA or gDNA.

Germline V gene data show CDR1 as MNHEY and CDR2 as SMNVEV (reference sequence). This CDR3 comprises 13 residues. V shed 6 bases, J shed 7 bases, and the junction held 7 bases outside the gene matches. Libraries were prepared by immunoSEQ multiplex PCR; TCRdb keeps only in-frame clonotypes and omits some of them. This sample yields over 200,000 clones, of which 88% are seen a single time; 1.5% belongs to the top ten. This chain connects TRBV27 to TRBJ1-1, with 8 bases that match TRBD1. Input material: peripheral blood. The clonotype originates from a young man with active or convalescent COVID-19. CDR3 amino acids: CASRPHRGGEAFF. The CDR3 DNA is TGTGCCAGCAGGCCGCACAGGGGGGGTGAAGCTTTCTTT.